These 13 T cell receptor beta chains were all obtained from the same sample, sequenced in a study of identical twins (dated by TCRdb to the mid-2010s). Preparation of the library involved 5' RACE. Reads for this sample came from an Illumina HiSeq 2000. TCRdb passed the public sequencing reads through fastp at Q25 and MiXCR, retaining productive beta sequences. Rows with a matching CDR3 protein are joined into one entry that keeps the most common DNA and genes. A total of about 530,000 distinct CDR3 sequences appear in this sample, roughly 15% of them only once. The ten most abundant clones make up roughly 0.46% of the sample. This sample was also put to use in a study of yellow fever vaccine responses in identical twins.

Sample: CD4+ T cells sorted from blood. The receptors stem from a young woman in good health.

DNA of the CDR3: TGCGCCAGCAGCCAAGTGGGAGCGAGCTCCTACAATGAGCAGTTCTTC. Its protein product is CASSQVGASSYNEQFF. The genes are TRBV4-1 and TRBJ2-1, with D perhaps TRBD2 (5 bases). The CDR3 extends over 16 amino acids. In germline, CDR1 is MGHRA, CDR2 YSYEKL. Trimming took off 1 base at V and 0 bases at J, with 10 bases between the two ends.

The V gene is TRBV20-1, the J gene TRBJ2-7; 14 bases are shared with TRBD2. J was trimmed by 6 bases and V by 6 bases; bases with no gene match: 10. CDR1 is DFQATT, CDR2 SNEGSKA, per germline (reference sequence). This CDR3 spans 15 amino acids. CDR3 bases: TGCAGTGCAGCCGGGACTAGCGGGGGATCCACCGAGCAGTACTTC. Its translation is CSAAGTSGGSTEQYF.

This clonotype showed up just a few times. The chain joins TRBV6-1 to TRBJ2-2; D unclear. CDR1 and CDR2 (germline): MNHNS, SASEGT. CDR3 length equals 14 residues. The germline V and J ends were trimmed by 2 bases and 8 bases, with 12 bases remaining between them. CDR3 residues: CASSESRLVGELFF. In DNA, the CDR3 is TGTGCCAGCAGTGAATCCAGATTGGTAGGGGAGCTGTTTTTT.

This clonotype was seen only a few times. This chain connects TRBV11-2 to TRBJ2-1, with D possibly being TRBD2 (6 bases). V was trimmed by 6 bases and J by 7 bases, leaving 22 bases between them. The germline CDR1 and CDR2 sequences are SGHAT and FQNNGV. This CDR3 contains 16 residues. The CDR3 DNA reads TGTGCCAGCAGTCACACCCCTCCGGGAGTTAATAATGAGCAGTTCTTC. This encodes CASSHTPPGVNNEQFF. Together with reference TRBV11-2 and TRBJ2-1, the CDR3 gives the full variable domain: EAGVAQSPRYKIIEKRQSVAFWCNPISGHATLYWYQQILGQGPKLLIQFQNNGVVDDSQLPKDRFSAERLKGVDSTLKIQPAKLEDSAVYLCASSHTPPGVNNEQFFGPGTRLTVL.

The V and J genes are TRBV2 and TRBJ2-2; D perhaps matches TRBD2 (6 bases). From germline, CDR1 is SNHLY and CDR2 FYNNEI. With 4 bases removed from V and 0 bases from J, the gap between germline ends came to 12 bases. This CDR3 region has 16 residues. CDR3 sequence reads: CASSVAGNANTGELFF. CDR3 sequence (DNA): TGTGCCAGCAGTGTCGCGGGGAACGCGAACACCGGGGAGCTGTTTTTT.

This chain joins TRBV28 and TRBJ1-6; no clear D gene. This CDR3 comprises 12 residues. Germline V gene lookup returns CDR1 MDHEN and CDR2 SYDVKM. The V end lost 2 bases, the J end lost 10 bases, and 6 bases lay between the germline ends. In DNA form, the CDR3 reads TGTGCCAGCAGTTTAGCCCAATCACCCCTCCACTTT. This translates into CASSLAQSPLHF. Full variable domain (missing parts from reference TRBV28 and TRBJ1-6): DVKVTQSSRYLVKRTGEKVFLECVQDMDHENMFWYRQDPGLGLRLIYFSYDVKMKEKGDIPEGYSVSREKKERFSLILESASTNQTSMYLCASSLAQSPLHFGNGTRLTVT.

The chain is built from TRBV6-1 and TRBJ2-3, with 9 bases fitting TRBD2. The germline gives CDR1 MNHNS, CDR2 SASEGT. The J segment lost 0 bases and the V segment lost 8 bases, leaving 6 bases of the junction unmatched. This CDR3 region has 15 residues. CDR3 loop: CASGASGASTDTQYF. Written as DNA, the CDR3 is TGTGCCAGCGGAGCTAGCGGGGCTAGCACAGATACGCAGTATTTT.

V gene TRBV6-2 or TRBV6-3 combines with J gene TRBJ2-3; weak D call: TRBD2 (5 bases). This CDR3 region has 16 residues. V dropped 8 bases and J dropped 0 bases, with 18 bases sitting between them. CDR1 is MNHEY and CDR2 is SVGEGT in the germline V gene. The CDR3 sequence is CASHPREAYSTDTQYF. CDR3 DNA: TGTGCCAGCCACCCACGGGAAGCCTATAGCACAGATACGCAGTATTTT.

The chain joins TRBV27 to TRBJ1-1, with D maybe TRBD1 (5 bases). The germline gives CDR1 MNHEY, CDR2 SMNVEV (reference sequence). The CDR3 is made up of 14 amino acids. V gave up 4 bases and J gave up 7 bases, with 16 bases separating them. The CDR3 loop reads CASSYDRQISEAFF. The CDR3 DNA reads TGTGCCAGCAGTTACGACCGACAGATTAGTGAAGCTTTCTTT.

The V call is TRBV3-1, the J call TRBJ2-7, with TRBD2 matching over 11 bases. The length of the CDR3 is 18 residues. With V trimmed by 0 bases and J by 2 bases, 9 bases remained unmatched. Germline CDR1 and CDR2: LGHDT and YNNKEL (reference sequence). The CDR3 here is CASSQEGSGRGYPYEQYF. CDR3 sequence (DNA): TGTGCCAGCAGCCAAGAGGGTAGCGGGAGGGGATACCCCTACGAGCAGTACTTC.

The sample holds one count of this clonotype. The rearrangement links TRBV6-5 to TRBJ2-1; weak D call: TRBD1 (6 bases). The CDR3 totals 17 residues. V lost 3 bases to trimming and J lost 6 bases, with 21 bases between them. Germline V gene sequence: CDR1 MNHEY, CDR2 SVGAGI. CDR3 nucleotide sequence: TGTGCCAGCAGTTATTACCGCGGCCAGGGGCGCCTCAATGAGCAGTTCTTC. It specifies CASSYYRGQGRLNEQFF.

In this sample, this clonotype turned up many times. The chain links TRBV5-1 to TRBJ2-2; 12 bases line up with TRBD2. Germline V gene sequence: CDR1 SGHRS, CDR2 YFSETQ. This CDR3 contains 18 residues. The ends lost 3 bases at V and 2 bases at J; junction bases unmatched: 8. The CDR3 spells CASSWFRTSGTNTGELFF. CDR3 DNA sequence: TGCGCCAGCAGCTGGTTCCGGACTAGCGGGACCAACACCGGGGAGCTGTTTTTT.

In this sample, this clonotype turned up a few times. The chain is built from TRBV7-9 and TRBJ1-6; D is possibly TRBD1 (5 bases). Germline values: CDR1 SEHNR, CDR2 FQNEAQ (reference sequence). There are 14 residues in the CDR3. The V end was cut by 6 bases, the J end by 5 bases, with 11 bases between. The CDR3 sequence is CASRVGTDNSPLHF. The CDR3 DNA reads as TGTGCCAGCAGAGTCGGGACCGATAATTCACCCCTCCACTTT.